This note documents a single T cell receptor beta chain sequence. Clones were read by immunoSEQ multiplex PCR, and TCRdb kept only the in-frame ones, dropping some. The table has approximately 99,000 clones, less than 95% seen once. These data belong to a study of OX40 agonist ivuxolimab in advanced cancers. Germline loops: CDR1 MGHRA, CDR2 YSYEKL. Trimming at V came to 8 bases and at J to 2 bases, leaving 14 bases not matched to a gene. The CDR3 has 17 amino acids. The specimen comprised CD4+ or CD8+ T cells sorted from blood, sampled in a trial of the OX40 agonist ivuxolimab. The chain uses TRBV4-1 and TRBJ2-3, with 9 bases matching TRBD2. The TCR was taken from an adult with an advanced solid tumor such as melanoma, head and neck, liver or kidney cancer. CDR3 in DNA: TGCGCCAGCGGTCGTGGTGGGGCTAGCGGGACCACAGATACGCAGTATTTT. Encoded protein: CASGRGGASGTTDTQYF.